This TCR beta chain was documented in a study of T-cell memory formation after mild COVID-19 (dated by TCRdb to about 2021). Background for the entire study: TCR sequence clusters from the two donors were largely donor specific. Longitudinal TCRalpha and TCRbeta repertoire sequencing tracked T-cell clones expanding and contracting after mild COVID-19 in a couple of donors. The cohort comprised two young, previously healthy adult volunteers, one female and one male.

A word on this clonotype: Its antigen has not been determined. The record has no base qualities; no much larger clone is one base away.

Reading the germline V gene (reference sequence) gives CDR1 GTSNPN and CDR2 SVGIG. Counted from cysteine to phenylalanine, this CDR3 has 13 amino acids. The read is trimmed to its CDR3 DNA, 39 bases read in frame from base 1. V loses 3 bases of germline sequence and J loses 1 base, and the interval between the two ends is 9 bases. The sequencing machine was an Illumina NovaSeq 6000. Using 5'RACE with constant-segment primers, TCRalpha and TCRbeta cDNA libraries were constructed, with sample barcodes and unique molecular identifiers added in the process. RNA was extracted from every sample with Trizol reagent. Library amplification was performed in two PCR steps, and a second sample barcode and Illumina TruSeq adapters were introduced in the second step. Libraries were sequenced on an Illumina NovaSeq with 2 x 150 bp paired-end reads. Concerning the study's data processing: Reads were demultiplexed and collapsed into UMI-guided consensus sequences with migec v1.2.7. Using mixcr v2.1.11, the UMI consensuses were aligned to TRA and TRB V and J templates and assembled into clonotypes. A clonotype was counted as expanded or contracted only if both edgeR and NoisET called the change significant, with noise models trained on biological replicates. For edgeR calls, the cutoffs were a false discovery rate-adjusted p below 0.01 and a log2 fold-change threshold of 1. As an exploratory analysis of dynamics, max-normalized trajectories of the 1000 most abundant clonotypes were examined by PCA with hierarchical clustering. Separately sequenced CD4+ and CD8+ repertoires were used to assign a CD4 or CD8 phenotype to each responding clone. TCRdb reworked the public reads: Q25 trimming with fastp, MiXCR clone assembly, productive beta chains retained. Identical CDR3 proteins give one entry, which carries the most common genes and DNA. For this entry, the V and J calls and clone size follow TCRdb and not the study's own pipeline. This sample comprises some 450,000 distinct CDR3 sequences, over 15% of them detected only once. The ten largest make up around 8.4% of the sample.

PBMCs were isolated by Ficoll-Paque density gradient centrifugation. Study-wide findings and limitations: Contracting CD4+ clones were found mainly in CM and EM memory subsets, while CD8+ clones were enriched in EMRA. Some responding clones were found in pre-infection memory, which suggests that pre-existing cross-reactive memory T cells took part in the SARS-CoV-2 response. The study included only a couple of mild cases, and larger cohorts that include severe cases with pre-infection samples were judged to be necessary. Clones contracting from day 15 to 85 had balanced CD4/CD8 phenotypes, while a second wave expanding from day 15 to 37 was biased towards CD4+. SARS-CoV-2 specificity of the second-wave clones peaking on day 37 was not confirmed.

The TCR was taken from an adult woman who had mild COVID-19 (a few samples of this study predate the infection). The sample titles of this study are shuffled in the database, so cell type and time point are left out; the donor was told from shared clones. The sequenced sample was PBMCs or a T cell subset sorted from them (not recorded which). The chain joins TRBV30 to TRBJ1-1, with no confident D gene call. The CDR3 reads CAWSVQPNTEAFF. The nucleotides are TGTGCCTGGAGCGTACAGCCGAACACTGAAGCTTTCTTT.